The T cell receptor (beta chain) described here comes from a study of immune evolution from preneoplasia to lung adenocarcinoma. Points from the study as a whole: Normal lung had the highest top T cell clone frequencies. KRAS-mutant nodules had the highest T cell clonality.

The V segment lost 5 bases and the J segment 8 bases; nucleotides outside the gene matches: 10. Per the germline V gene, CDR1 is LNHDA and CDR2 is SQIVND (reference sequence). The CDR3 length is 16 residues. The assay was immunoSEQ multiplex PCR, and TCRdb's table has in-frame clones only and misses some. The sample holds under 8,500 clones, roughly three quarters seen once. After pathologic assessment, macro-dissection selected premalignant or tumor cells for extraction. In regard to this clone: Antigen: not known.

The origin of this receptor is a person aged 50-69 years with lung adenocarcinoma. V and J are TRBV19 and TRBJ2-3; TRBD2 agrees at 13 bases. What was sequenced was FFPE minimally invasive lung adenocarcinoma tissue. The DNA of the CDR3 is TGTGCCAGTAGTGTTTCCGGGACTAGCGGGGCAGGTACGCAGTATTTT. Protein product: CASSVSGTSGAGTQYF.